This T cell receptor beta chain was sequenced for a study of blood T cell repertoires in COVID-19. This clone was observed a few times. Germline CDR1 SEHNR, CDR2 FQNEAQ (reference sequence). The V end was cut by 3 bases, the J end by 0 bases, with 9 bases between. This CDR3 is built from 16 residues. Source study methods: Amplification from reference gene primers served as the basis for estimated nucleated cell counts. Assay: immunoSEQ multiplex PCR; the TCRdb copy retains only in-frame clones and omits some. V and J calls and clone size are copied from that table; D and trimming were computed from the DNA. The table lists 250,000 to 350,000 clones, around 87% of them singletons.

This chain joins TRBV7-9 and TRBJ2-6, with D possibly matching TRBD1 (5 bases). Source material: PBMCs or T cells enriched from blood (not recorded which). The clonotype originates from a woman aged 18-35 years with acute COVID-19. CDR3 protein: CASSFQGSSGANVLTF. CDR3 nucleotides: TGTGCCAGCAGCTTTCAGGGAAGCTCTGGGGCCAACGTCCTGACTTTC.